One and the same sample provided the 17 T cell receptor beta chains below, sequenced in a study of blood T cells in healthy people across ages. Next came a second PCR, run for about 6 to 12 cycles, which used a sample-barcoded 5' primer along with a J-beta primer mix. TCRdb re-called the 5' RACE reads through MiXCR, storing one row per CDR3 protein. The profile shows roughly 800,000 distinct CDR3 sequences, roughly 64% of them singletons. Sequencing was done on a sample of blood. Every receptor here comes from a man under 40 in good health.

This chain joins TRBV19 and TRBJ1-1; D gene ambiguous. The CDR3 runs to 16 residues. CDR1 LNHDA and CDR2 SQIVND come from the germline V gene (reference sequence). Trimming cost V 4 bases and J 5 bases, with 20 bases left between them. CDR3 loop: CASSTTNRYVETEAFF. For the CDR3, the DNA is TGTGCCAGTAGTACCACGAACCGTTACGTGGAAACTGAAGCTTTCTTT.

Concerning this clonotype: This sequence may be a read error, since a much larger clone differs from it by one base. The chain has TRBV5-8 and TRBJ2-7; D may match TRBD1 or TRBD2 (5 bases each). CDR3 length: 11 residues. Per the germline V gene, CDR1 is SGHTS and CDR2 is YDEGEE. The germline V and J ends were trimmed by 4 bases and 7 bases, with 9 bases remaining between them. CDR3 protein: CASSQWGEQYF. The CDR3 DNA sequence: TGTGCCAGCAGCCAATGGGGGGAGCAGTACTTC.

This clonotype was seen more than once but under ten times. This rearrangement joins TRBV9 to TRBJ1-2, with D unclear. The CDR3 spans 14 residues. Trimming stripped 3 bases from V and 1 base from J, with 10 bases between. Germline CDR1 and CDR2: SGDLS and YYNGEE. The CDR3 is CASSELGNNYGYTF. CDR3 sequence (DNA): TGTGCCAGCAGCGAGCTAGGGAATAACTATGGCTACACCTTC.

Here the CDR3 reads CASSQMSGSSYEQYF. CDR3 in DNA: TGCGCCAGCAGCCAAATGAGCGGGAGCTCCTACGAGCAGTACTTC. This sequence joins TRBV4-3 and TRBJ2-7; 8 bases line up with TRBD2. CDR3 length: 15 residues. Trimming removed 2 bases from V and 0 bases from J; junction bases left unmatched: 3. Germline V lookup: CDR1 LGHNA, CDR2 YSLEER.

The chain combines TRBV29-1 with TRBJ2-6; D unresolved. Germline V gene lookup returns CDR1 SQVTM and CDR2 ANQGSEA. The CDR3 length is 13 residues. V was pared by 4 bases and J by 0 bases, with 4 bases between. The CDR3, as DNA: TGCAGCGTTGGGCTCTCTGGGGCCAACGTCCTGACTTTC. Its translation is CSVGLSGANVLTF.

This chain connects TRBV7-9 to TRBJ1-4; D gene ambiguous. The CDR3 is 15 amino acids. CDR1 SEHNR and CDR2 FQNEAQ come from the germline V gene (reference sequence). V gave up 1 base and J gave up 5 bases, with 11 bases separating them. In nucleotides, the CDR3 is TGTGCCAGCAGCTTAGGAGAGAACCTGAATGAAAAACTGTTTTTT. It yields the protein CASSLGENLNEKLFF.

With regard to this clonotype: An end of the junction differs from the germline gene, which may be a read error. This sequence joins TRBV5-1 and TRBJ2-7, with D perhaps TRBD1 (5 bases). The CDR3 sequence is 12 residues long. Germline lookup yields CDR1 SGHRS and CDR2 YFSETQ. CDR3 bases: TGTGCCAGCAGCGCAGGGCTCTACGAGCAGTACTTC. Its translation: CASSAGLYEQYF.

The rearrangement links TRBV6-5 to TRBJ1-1, with D possibly TRBD1 on 6 matching bases. The CDR3 has 17 residues. The germline V and J ends were trimmed by 0 bases and 3 bases, with 17 bases remaining between them. Per germline, CDR1 MNHEY and CDR2 SVGAGI. CDR3: CASSYSIRGVRDTEAFF. The CDR3 region has the DNA TGTGCCAGCAGTTACTCGATCAGGGGTGTACGGGACACTGAAGCTTTCTTT.

The chain recombines TRBV25-1 with TRBJ1-2; 11 nucleotides align to TRBD1. With 3 bases clipped from V and 4 bases from J, the junction kept 7 bases outside the gene matches. CDR1 is MGHDK and CDR2 is SYGVNS in the germline V gene. The CDR3 extends over 16 amino acids. The CDR3, as DNA: TGTGCCAGCAGTGATCCAGGACAGGGGGCAAGCTATGGCTACACCTTC. Translated, it gives CASSDPGQGASYGYTF.

This clonotype showed up just a few times. J is TRBJ2-1 and V is TRBV7-2; D remains unclear. This CDR3 spans 13 amino acids. CDR1 is SGHTA, CDR2 FQGNSA, per germline. The V gene lost 0 bases and the J gene lost 13 bases, with 13 bases spanning the gap. The CDR3 protein is CASSLADRHPQFF. The CDR3 DNA reads as TGTGCCAGCAGCTTAGCTGATAGGCACCCCCAGTTCTTC.

The rearrangement links TRBV20-1 to TRBJ2-3, with 10 bases matching TRBD2. CDR3 size: 15 residues. V trimming: 6 bases; J trimming: 6 bases; junction bases outside the gene matches: 12. In germline, CDR1 is DFQATT, CDR2 SNEGSKA (reference sequence). In DNA form, the CDR3 reads TGCAGTGCGAGCCCAGCGGGAGGGCCGGGGGATACGCAGTATTTT. The encoded protein is CSASPAGGPGDTQYF.

In its sample, this clonotype was seen a few times. The chain has TRBV5-6 and TRBJ1-1, with D perhaps matching TRBD1 (6 bases). The CDR3 is 12 amino acids. From germline, CDR1 is SGHDT and CDR2 YYEEEE. Trimming shortened V by 4 bases and J by 4 bases, and 8 bases separated the two germline ends. The CDR3 spells CASSRGATEAFF. DNA for the CDR3: TGTGCCAGCAGCCGGGGGGCCACTGAAGCTTTCTTT.

This clonotype was seen a few times. The gene calls are TRBV29-1 and TRBJ2-1; 13 bases line up with TRBD2. V dropped 6 bases and J dropped 4; count of bases not matched to a gene: 6. This CDR3 comprises 15 residues. Germline CDR1 reads SQVTM; CDR2 reads ANQGSEA. The CDR3 region has the DNA TGCAGCGTAGAACTAGCGGGGGGGCAATACAATGAGCAGTTCTTC. As protein: CSVELAGGQYNEQFF.

This clonotype was recorded a few times. DNA of the CDR3: TGTGCCAGCAGCACCAGTTGGGGGGAAGGCATTCAGTACTTC. This sequence encodes CASSTSWGEGIQYF. The V gene is TRBV7-2, the J gene TRBJ2-4; the D gene is possibly TRBD2 (6 bases). Between the trimmed V and J ends, which lost 5 bases and 9 bases, there was a span of 17 bases. This CDR3 spans 14 amino acids. In germline, CDR1 is SGHTA, CDR2 FQGNSA.

The chain carries TRBV20-1 and TRBJ2-1; 13 bases fit TRBD2. J lost 2 bases, V lost 7 bases, and 11 bases had no gene match. The CDR3 is made up of 17 amino acids. Germline values: CDR1 DFQATT, CDR2 SNEGSKA (reference sequence). The CDR3 here is CSVPTSGGASPYNEQFF. As DNA, the CDR3 is TGCAGTGTTCCTACTAGCGGGGGGGCCTCGCCCTACAATGAGCAGTTCTTC.

This clonotype was seen only a few times. The gene calls are TRBV18 and TRBJ2-5; D is undetermined. Trimming cost V 5 bases and J 7 bases, with 11 bases left between them. The CDR3 contains 12 residues. Germline CDR1 is KGHSH and CDR2 is LQKENI. Here the CDR3 DNA reads TGTGCCAGCTCAATCGGAACGGGGACCCAGTACTTC. Amino acid sequence: CASSIGTGTQYF. Full variable domain (remainder filled in from reference TRBV18 and TRBJ2-5): NAGVMQNPRHLVRRRGQEARLRCSPMKGHSHVYWYRQLPEEGLKFMVYLQKENIIDESGMPKERFSAEFPKEGPSILRIQQVVRGDSAAYFCASSIGTGTQYFGPGTRLLVL.

This clonotype was seen a handful of times. V and J are TRBV7-2 and TRBJ2-7; D ambiguous. The CDR3 is 14 residues long. Trimming took off 5 bases at V and 0 bases at J, with 11 bases between the two ends. Germline values: CDR1 SGHTA, CDR2 FQGNSA. CDR3 region: CASSADMSSYEQYF. CDR3 nucleotide sequence: TGTGCCAGCAGCGCAGACATGAGCTCCTACGAGCAGTACTTC.